A single T cell receptor beta chain is shown here with its context. The sample belongs to a study of OX40 agonist ivuxolimab in advanced cancers. Germline V CDR1 and CDR2: SQVTM, ANQGSEA. Trimming took 7 bases from V and 4 from J; bases not matched to a gene: 8. This CDR3 has 13 residues. Clones were read by immunoSEQ multiplex PCR, and TCRdb kept only the in-frame ones, dropping some. Of tens of thousands of clones in the sample, 70% to 90% were seen once. The chain uses TRBV29-1 and TRBJ1-1, with 8 bases fitting TRBD1. Sample: CD4+ or CD8+ T cells sorted from blood, taken in a trial of the OX40 agonist ivuxolimab. The sequence was collected from an adult with an advanced solid tumor such as melanoma, head and neck, liver or kidney cancer. This CDR3 reads CSAWTGTLTEAFF. CDR3 DNA sequence: TGCAGCGCTTGGACAGGGACCCTCACTGAAGCTTTCTTT.